This T cell receptor (beta chain) emerged from a study of human T cells and chemical hapten exposure. Unique molecular identifiers were affixed to discrete cDNA molecules within the library. TCRdb ran MiXCR on the 5' RACE reads and lists one entry per CDR3 protein. The sample shows about 140,000 distinct CDR3 sequences, approximately 4% of them seen only once. Total RNA was isolated from unfractionated whole blood. This clonotype was picked up many times. This CDR3 has 14 amino acids. Trimming removed 6 bases from V and 7 bases from J; junction bases left unmatched: 11. Germline CDR1 and CDR2: MNHEY and SVGAGI.

The chain combines TRBV6-5 with TRBJ2-7, with 8 bases that match TRBD1. This TCR was sampled from a female donor in good health. CDR3 in DNA: TGTGCCAGCAGCGGCCGGGACAGGACCTTTGAGCAGTACTTC. Its protein product is CASSGRDRTFEQYF.